These T cell receptor beta chains were read from a single sample in a study of blood T cell repertoires in COVID-19. Produced via immunoSEQ multiplex PCR; TCRdb's table is partial and in-frame only. The sample has around 90,000 clones, 75% to 85% seen once. Input material: peripheral blood. Every receptor here comes from a human donor in a cohort sampled during active COVID-19. CDR3s include the opening cysteine and the closing phenylalanine or tryptophan. Each record gives: clone size, J gene, V gene, D gene, CDR3 DNA, CDR3 protein. A D gene is named only where the DNA matches it firmly. Clone sizes are given selectively: once, few, many, or a class where the clone is expanded.

>.|TRBJ1-2|TRBV28|.
TGTGCCAGCAGTTTTCGGGGGGGCTATGGCTACACCTTC
CASSFRGGYGYTF
>.|TRBJ2-3|TRBV18|.
TGTGCCAGCTCACCGCTGCTAAGCGGTTCCACAGATACGCAGTATTTT
CASSPLLSGSTDTQYF
>.|TRBJ2-7|TRBV11-3|.
TGTGCCAGCAGCTCCGGGACTGGAACCTACGAGCAGTACTTC
CASSSGTGTYEQYF
>.|TRBJ2-7|TRBV6-6|TRBD2
TGTGCCAGCAGTCCCGGGACTAGCGGGCGCCGCTTCTCCTACGAGCAGTACTTC
CASSPGTSGRRFSYEQYF
>.|TRBJ1-2|TRBV29-1|.
TGCAGCGTTGTGGGACACATTTATGGCTACACCTTC
CSVVGHIYGYTF
>.|TRBJ2-3|TRBV24-1|.
TGTGCCACCAGTGAGCCCAGGGGCGGACTAGTAACTAGCACAGATACGCAGTATTTT
CATSEPRGGLVTSTDTQYF
>.|TRBJ2-7|TRBV6-5|.
TGTGCCAGCAGTATGGTGGCAGGGAAGTACGAGCAGTACTTC
CASSMVAGKYEQYF
>.|TRBJ2-7|TRBV28|.
TGTGCCAGCAGTTTAGCGGGTACGGTCTACGAGCAGTACTTC
CASSLAGTVYEQYF
>.|TRBJ2-7|TRBV7-2|.
TGTGCCAGCAGCTTAGGGACTATTCTGACCTACGAGCAGTACTTC
CASSLGTILTYEQYF
>.|TRBJ1-1|TRBV5-1|TRBD1
TGCGCCAGCAGCCCGCAGGGACAGGGCGCTGAAGCTTTCTTT
CASSPQGQGAEAFF
>.|TRBJ2-7|TRBV30|TRBD1
TGTGCCTGGGACAGGGGACCTGGATCGTACGAGCAGTACTTC
CAWDRGPGSYEQYF
>.|TRBJ2-3|TRBV5-4|TRBD2
TGTGCCAGCAGCTTAACTAGCGGGAGCACAGATACGCAGTATTTT
CASSLTSGSTDTQYF
>once|TRBJ1-2|TRBV6-5|TRBD1
TGTGCCAGCAGGACCCCCGGGACAGGATATGGCTACACCTTC
CASRTPGTGYGYTF
>.|TRBJ2-7|TRBV28|TRBD1
TGTGCCAGCAGTATCCCAGGGACAGGCCCCTACGAGCAGTACTTC
CASSIPGTGPYEQYF
>.|TRBJ2-7|TRBV6-5|TRBD1
TGTGCCATTTCTTCCCGACAGGGAACCTACGAGCAGTACTTC
CAISSRQGTYEQYF
>.|TRBJ1-4|TRBV10-3|.
TGTGCCATCAGTGAGTTTGGGCAGGGTGGTGAAAAACTGTTTTTT
CAISEFGQGGEKLFF
>.|TRBJ2-7|TRBV5-8|.
TGTGCCAGCAGCTCTACCGACAGCGCGCTATCTGTAAGGGAGCAGTACTTC
CASSSTDSALSVREQYF
>.|TRBJ1-1|TRBV29-1|TRBD1
TGCAGCGCTATGGGACAGCTCTTCACTGAAGCTTTCTTT
CSAMGQLFTEAFF
>once|TRBJ1-1|TRBV2|TRBD1
TGTGCCAGCAGCGGACAGGGAGGTTCTGAAGCTTTCTTT
CASSGQGGSEAFF
>.|TRBJ1-3|TRBV5-5|.
TGTGCCAGCAGCTTGGCCGGTTTGGGGGGCTCTGGAAACACCATATATTTT
CASSLAGLGGSGNTIYF
>.|TRBJ1-2|TRBV6-5|.
TGTGCCAGCAGTTACGGAGATAGGAGGTCGGCAGGCTACACCTTC
CASSYGDRRSAGYTF
>once|TRBJ1-4|TRBV28|TRBD1
TGTGCCAGCATGCCAGGGGGCGCCGGGGAAAAACTGTTTTTT
CASMPGGAGEKLFF
>.|TRBJ2-6|TRBV5-1|.
TGCGCCAGCAGCTCTCAGGGCCCGAGCTCTGGGGCCAACGTCCTGACTTTC
CASSSQGPSSGANVLTF
>.|TRBJ2-3|TRBV9|.
TGTGCCAGCAGCCCAACCCGGACAGTTCGCACAGATACGCAGTATTTT
CASSPTRTVRTDTQYF
>.|TRBJ2-5|TRBV3-1/TRBV3-2|TRBD1
TGTGCCAGCAGCCAAGACCCGCTTCTTCCAGGGGGCGCGGGGGAGACCCAGTACTTC
CASSQDPLLPGGAGETQYF
>.|TRBJ2-7|TRBV5-1|.
TGCGCCAGCAGCTTCCAGGGGCCAACCTACGAGCAGTACTTC
CASSFQGPTYEQYF
>.|TRBJ2-7|TRBV19|TRBD1
TGTGCCAGTAGTCGGACAGGGGTGCCCGAGCAGTACTTC
CASSRTGVPEQYF
>.|TRBJ1-4|TRBV6-4|.
TGTGCCAGCAGTGACAGGCCCGGCGGGGAAAAACTGTTTTTT
CASSDRPGGEKLFF
>once|TRBJ1-1|TRBV27|.
TGTGCCAGCAGTATGTCGGGGGACAACACTGAAGCTTTCTTT
CASSMSGDNTEAFF
>.|TRBJ2-1|TRBV11-1|TRBD2
TGTGCCAGCAGCTTAGTGACTAGCGGGAGGGCCCATGAGCAGTTCTTC
CASSLVTSGRAHEQFF
>.|TRBJ2-7|TRBV10-3|.
TGTGCCATCTCGGCAGGGGTCGAGCAGTACTTC
CAISAGVEQYF
>.|TRBJ2-7|TRBV6-6|.
TGTGCCAGCAGTTCAGGGTTCGCACAGCAGTACTTC
CASSSGFAQQYF
>.|TRBJ2-1|TRBV5-6|.
TGTGCCAGCAGCTTGGATGTCAGCTCCTACAATGAGCAGTTCTTC
CASSLDVSSYNEQFF
>.|TRBJ2-2|TRBV28|TRBD2
TGTGCCAGCAAAATAGCGGGAGCGGGCACCGGGGAGCTGTTTTTT
CASKIAGAGTGELFF
>.|TRBJ1-3|TRBV18|TRBD1
TGTGCCAGCTCACCACAGTCCGGGACAGGGTCTGGAAACACCATATATTTT
CASSPQSGTGSGNTIYF
>.|TRBJ1-4|TRBV18|.
TGTGCCAGCTCACCGTCCCTTCAAGGGGAACTGTTTTTT
CASSPSLQGELFF
>.|TRBJ1-2|TRBV7-9|.
TGTGCCAGCAGCTTAGCATTCCGGGGTAACTATGGCTACACCTTC
CASSLAFRGNYGYTF
>.|TRBJ2-3|TRBV28|.
TGTGCCAGCAGCCGAGCGGGCGACAGGGCCACAGATACGCAGTATTTT
CASSRAGDRATDTQYF
>.|TRBJ2-1|TRBV11-2|.
TGTGCCAGCAGCCCCGCTAAAAAATATGGGATGGGGCACTACAATGAGCAGTTCTTC
CASSPAKKYGMGHYNEQFF
>.|TRBJ2-7|TRBV5-1|.
TGCGCCAGCAGCCAGAGGGTGTCGTACGAGCAGTACTTC
CASSQRVSYEQYF